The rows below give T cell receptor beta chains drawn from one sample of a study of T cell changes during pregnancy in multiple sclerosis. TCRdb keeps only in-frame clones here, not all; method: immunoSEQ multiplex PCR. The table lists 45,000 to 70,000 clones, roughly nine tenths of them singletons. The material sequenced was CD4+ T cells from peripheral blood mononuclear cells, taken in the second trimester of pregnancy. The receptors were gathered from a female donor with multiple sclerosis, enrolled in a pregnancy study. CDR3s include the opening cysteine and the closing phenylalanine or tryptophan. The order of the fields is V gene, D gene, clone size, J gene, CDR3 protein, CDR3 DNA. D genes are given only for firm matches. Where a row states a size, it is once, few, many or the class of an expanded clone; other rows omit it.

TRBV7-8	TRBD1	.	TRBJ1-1	CASSWGQGYTEAFF	TGTGCCAGCAGCTGGGGACAGGGGTACACTGAAGCTTTCTTT
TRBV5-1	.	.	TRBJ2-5	CASSLAVTSGETQYF	TGCGCCAGCAGCTTGGCCGTTACTAGTGGAGAGACCCAGTACTTC
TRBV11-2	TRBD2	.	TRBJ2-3	CASSLGGLAGTDTQYF	TGTGCCAGCAGCTTAGGGGGACTAGCGGGGACAGATACGCAGTATTTT
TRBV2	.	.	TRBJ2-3	CASSDRAVRATQYF	TGTGCCAGCAGTGATCGAGCGGTCCGGGCTACGCAGTATTTT
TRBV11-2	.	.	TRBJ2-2	CASSPRGHTNTGELFF	TGTGCCAGCAGCCCGAGGGGACACACTAACACCGGGGAGCTGTTTTTT
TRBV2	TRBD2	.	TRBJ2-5	CASSEGTSADF	TGTGCCAGCAGTGAGGGGACTAGCGCTGACTTC
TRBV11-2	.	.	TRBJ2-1	CASSTFRGREGNEQFF	TGTGCCAGCAGCACTTTTAGGGGGAGGGAGGGGAATGAGCAGTTCTTC
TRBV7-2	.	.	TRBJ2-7	CASSLGGPFSYEQYF	TGTGCCAGCAGCTTAGGCGGTCCCTTTTCCTACGAGCAGTACTTC
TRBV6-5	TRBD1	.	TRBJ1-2	CASSRDRVNYGYTF	TGTGCCAGCAGCCGCGACAGGGTGAACTATGGCTACACCTTC
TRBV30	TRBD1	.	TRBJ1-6	CAWSGGTGEMDSPLHF	TGTGCCTGGAGTGGGGGGACAGGGGAGATGGATTCACCCCTCCACTTT
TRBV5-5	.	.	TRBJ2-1	CASSFSGNEQFF	TGTGCCAGCAGCTTCAGCGGAAATGAGCAGTTCTTC
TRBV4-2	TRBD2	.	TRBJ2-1	CASSKLAGGPNEQFF	TGTGCCAGCAGCAAGCTAGCGGGAGGACCCAATGAGCAGTTCTTC
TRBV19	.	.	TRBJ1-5	CASTPLGGSSNQPQHF	TGTGCCAGTACCCCCCTGGGGGGGTCCAGCAATCAGCCCCAGCATTTT
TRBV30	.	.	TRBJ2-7	CAWSEGAPYEQYF	TGTGCCTGGAGTGAAGGGGCCCCCTACGAGCAGTACTTC
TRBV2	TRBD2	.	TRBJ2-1	CASSDSGTSMGNEQFF	TGTGCCAGCAGTGATTCCGGGACTAGCATGGGCAATGAGCAGTTCTTC
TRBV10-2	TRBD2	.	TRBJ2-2	CASRTGLAGGTNTGELFF	TGCGCCAGCAGGACGGGACTAGCGGGAGGGACGAACACCGGGGAGCTGTTTTTT
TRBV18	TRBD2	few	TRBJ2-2	CASSPLAGYTGELFF	TGTGCCAGCTCACCGTTAGCGGGGTACACCGGGGAGCTGTTTTTT
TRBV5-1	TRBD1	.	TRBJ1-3	CASSLVGGDTIYF	TGCGCCAGCAGCTTGGTAGGGGGCGACACCATATATTTT
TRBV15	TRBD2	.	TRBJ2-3	CATSVGTSGGADTQYF	TGTGCCACCAGCGTCGGGACTAGCGGGGGGGCTGATACGCAGTATTTT
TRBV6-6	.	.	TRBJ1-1	CASSYRGPTEAFF	TGTGCCAGCAGTTACAGGGGCCCCACTGAAGCTTTCTTT
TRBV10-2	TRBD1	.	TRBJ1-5	CASSERTGHNQPQHF	TGCGCCAGCAGTGAAAGGACAGGCCACAATCAGCCCCAGCATTTT
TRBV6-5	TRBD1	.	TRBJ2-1	CASSSWTGKNEQFF	TGTGCCAGCAGTTCCTGGACAGGGAAGAATGAGCAGTTCTTC
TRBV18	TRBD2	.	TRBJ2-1	CASSPRLAGAHGQFF	TGTGCCAGCTCACCAAGGCTAGCGGGGGCCCATGGGCAGTTCTTC
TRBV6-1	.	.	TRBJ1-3	CASSEGIDTRNTIYF	TGTGCCAGCAGTGAAGGGATAGACACAAGAAACACCATATATTTT
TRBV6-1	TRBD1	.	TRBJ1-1	CASRRTGDTEAFF	TGTGCCAGCAGACGGACAGGGGACACTGAAGCTTTCTTT
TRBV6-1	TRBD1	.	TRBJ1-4	CASSGDRSSVKLFF	TGTGCCAGCAGCGGGGACAGATCCTCCGTAAAACTGTTTTTT
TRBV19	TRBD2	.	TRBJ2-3	CASSMSRAGGHTDTQYF	TGTGCCAGTAGTATGAGTCGAGCGGGAGGCCACACAGATACGCAGTATTTT
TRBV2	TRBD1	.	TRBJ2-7	CASSPLRWGTDTYEQYF	TGTGCCAGCAGTCCCCTAAGGTGGGGGACAGATACCTACGAGCAGTACTTC
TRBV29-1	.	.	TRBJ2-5	CSVDQVRETQYF	TGCAGCGTTGACCAGGTCCGAGAGACCCAGTACTTC
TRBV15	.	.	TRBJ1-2	CATRRHDSRGYTF	TGTGCCACCAGAAGACACGATTCACGGGGCTACACCTTC
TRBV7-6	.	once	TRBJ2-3	CASSLGPVEADTQYF	TGTGCCAGCAGCTTGGGCCCTGTGGAAGCAGATACGCAGTATTTT
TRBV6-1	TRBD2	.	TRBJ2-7	CASSTGGTYEQYF	TGTGCCAGCAGTACGGGGGGGACCTACGAGCAGTACTTC
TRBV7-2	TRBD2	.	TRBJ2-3	CASSLTSGSTDTQYF	TGTGCCAGCAGCTTAACTAGCGGGAGCACAGATACGCAGTATTTT
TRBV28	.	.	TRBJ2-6	CASSRRGANVLTF	TGTGCCAGCAGTCGTCGTGGGGCCAACGTCCTGACTTTC
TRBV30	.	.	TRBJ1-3	CAWEPWTVSGNTIYF	TGTGCCTGGGAACCTTGGACAGTCTCTGGAAACACCATATATTTT
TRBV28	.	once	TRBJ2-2	CASSLGGVGELFF	TGTGCCAGCAGCCTCGGGGGTGTCGGGGAGCTGTTTTTT
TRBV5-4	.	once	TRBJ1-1	CASSLVAGRNTEAFF	TGTGCCAGCAGCTTGGTAGCGGGGAGGAACACTGAAGCTTTCTTT
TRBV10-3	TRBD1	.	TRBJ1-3	CAISDRGKDTIYF	TGTGCCATCAGTGACAGGGGGAAAGACACCATATATTTT
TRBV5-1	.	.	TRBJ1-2	CASSSGSPAFYYGYTF	TGCGCCAGCAGCTCCGGGAGTCCTGCTTTCTACTATGGCTACACCTTC
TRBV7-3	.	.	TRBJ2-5	CASSPEARETQYF	TGTGCCAGCAGCCCTGAGGCCAGAGAGACCCAGTACTTC
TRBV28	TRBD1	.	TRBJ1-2	CASSLNDRGRGGYTF	TGTGCCAGCAGTTTAAACGACAGGGGCAGGGGTGGCTACACCTTC
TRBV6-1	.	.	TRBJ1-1	CASSPQGSETEAFF	TGTGCCAGCAGCCCTCAGGGGTCAGAAACTGAAGCTTTCTTT
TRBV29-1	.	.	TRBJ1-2	CSVWGREGTGYTF	TGCAGCGTTTGGGGTCGGGAGGGGACTGGCTACACCTTC
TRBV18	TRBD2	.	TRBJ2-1	CASSPRVSGSSYNEQFF	TGTGCCAGCTCACCACGGGTTAGCGGGAGCTCCTACAATGAGCAGTTCTTC
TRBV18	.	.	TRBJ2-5	CASSPPESRETQYF	TGTGCCAGCTCACCACCGGAGAGTCGGGAGACCCAGTACTTC
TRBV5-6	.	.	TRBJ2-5	CASSTAGIGQETQYF	TGTGCCAGCAGCACGGCGGGGATTGGGCAAGAGACCCAGTACTTC
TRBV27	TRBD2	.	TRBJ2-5	CASSLGRGNGETQYF	TGTGCCAGCAGTTTAGGGCGGGGGAACGGAGAGACCCAGTACTTC
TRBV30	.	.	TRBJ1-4	CAWARRASGEKLFF	TGTGCCTGGGCCCGGCGGGCCTCGGGTGAAAAACTGTTTTTT
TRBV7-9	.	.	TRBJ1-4	CASSRSTENNEKLFF	TGTGCCAGCAGCCGTTCGACAGAAAATAATGAAAAACTGTTTTTT
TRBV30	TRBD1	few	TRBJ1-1	CASSWDRVTEAFF	TGTGCCTCCTCCTGGGACAGGGTTACTGAAGCTTTCTTT
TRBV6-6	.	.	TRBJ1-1	CASSSRQINTEAFF	TGTGCCAGCAGTTCTAGACAGATAAACACTGAAGCTTTCTTT
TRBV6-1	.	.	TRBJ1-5	CASSVPQVNQPQHF	TGTGCCAGCAGTGTCCCACAGGTCAATCAGCCCCAGCATTTT